This TCR beta chain is from a study of cytomegalovirus exposure and HLA in healthy donors. Study-level points and caveats: V- and J-gene trimming of TCR beta was linked (in a later analysis) to a missense DCLRE1C variant. The only immune exposure information that was available was CMV serostatus.

The CDR3 is 15 residues long. V lost 0 bases, J lost 10 bases, and 10 bases stayed unmatched. Germline V CDR1 and CDR2: SQVTM, ANQGSEA. Primers for the PCR totalled 60 Vbeta and 13 Jbeta. TCRdb's copy holds only in-frame clones and misses some; the assay was immunoSEQ multiplex PCR. Of about 190,000 clones in the sample, roughly 80% were seen once. Comments on this clone: Antigen specificity is unknown.

The gene calls are TRBV29-1 and TRBJ2-1; 9 bases are a match to TRBD2. The sample taken for sequencing was PBMCs. The source is a woman younger than 35 in good health and CMV-seronegative. CDR3 residues: CSVEDRQDLAGEQFF. The CDR3 DNA reads TGCAGCGTTGAAGATCGGCAGGATCTAGCGGGGGAGCAGTTCTTC.